This T cell receptor (beta chain) was captured by sequencing in a study of control samples from healthy donors and cancer patients. Measured with immunoSEQ multiplex PCR; TCRdb has only the in-frame clones, and not every one. Among about 70,000 clones listed, 75% to 90% were seen once. Germline CDR1 reads SGHRS; CDR2 reads YFSETQ. V was trimmed by 5 bases and J by 0 bases, leaving 8 bases between them. The CDR3 consists of 13 residues. The V call is TRBV5-1, the J call TRBJ1-1; D is unclear. The sequenced sample consisted of blood. The sequence was collected from a man in his fifties in good health. The CDR3 nucleotides are TGCGCCAGCAGAAATGTCATGAACACTGAAGCTTTCTTT. The encoded protein is CASRNVMNTEAFF.